The present TCR beta chain was sequenced within a study of metastatic and nonmetastatic thyroid tumors. Study at large: Comparative analysis of repertoires was undertaken across blood and tumor or nodule tissue obtained from malignant and benign thyroid patients.

Per the original data handling: A classifier for distant metastasis in papillary thyroid cancer was constructed using CDR3 differences observed across clinicopathological groups. TCRdb reprocessed the PCR reads using MiXCR. The V and J calls and clone size come from TCRdb's table, not from the authors' own analysis. The sample yields around 53,000 clones, roughly a sixth seen once. Whole-study results and caveats: The reported finding was significantly higher TCR beta diversity in malignant thyroid tumors relative to benign nodules, in blood and tumor.

Thyroid surgery was preceded by no treatment in any patient. This clone was detected ten times or more. Its antigen is currently unknown. The receptor was isolated from a female donor with papillary thyroid cancer or a benign thyroid nodule (not recorded which). Some clones in this sample may be carry-over from other donors' samples. The sequencing input was blood.

The CDR3 region has the DNA TGTGCCAGTAGTATGTCCAGCGGGAGAGGGTATGAGCAGTTCTTC. This gives the protein CASSMSSGRGYEQFF. The V gene is TRBV19, the J gene TRBJ2-1; 8 positions agree with TRBD2. Per the germline V gene, CDR1 is LNHDA and CDR2 is SQIVND (reference sequence). Unmatched junction bases numbered 9, after V lost 3 bases and J lost 8 bases. This CDR3 region has 15 residues.